This section outlines one TCR beta chain sequence together with its context. Germline CDR1 and CDR2: MGHRA and YSYEKL. The CDR3 has 16 amino acids. V was pared by 4 bases and J by 3 bases, with 5 bases of the junction left unmatched. Naive-designated CD8 cells lacked CD45RO, were positively enriched for CCR7, and omitted terminally differentiated effector memory CD45RA+ cells. This entry comes from a study of shared clonotypes between healthy human individuals. Method: immunoSEQ multiplex PCR; TCRdb's copy keeps in-frame clones and lacks some. The sample carries roughly 2 million clones, roughly 94% recorded once.

The sequence came from a man younger than 35 in good health. V and J are TRBV4-1 and TRBJ2-1, with 11 positions matching TRBD1. Material for sequencing was naive CD8+ T cells sorted from blood. CDR3 residues: CASSLGTGGVYNEQFF. DNA for the CDR3: TGCGCCAGCAGCCTAGGGACAGGGGGGGTCTACAATGAGCAGTTCTTC.